The present TCR beta chain was sequenced within a study of blood T cell repertoires in COVID-19. For the study at large: Nucleic acid was either cDNA or gDNA, and it came from T cells, B-cell-depleted T cells, or PBMCs.

Assay: immunoSEQ multiplex PCR; the TCRdb copy retains only in-frame clones and omits some. In the table there are 150,000 to 200,000 clones, around 80% of which are singletons. Participants were aged roughly 18 to 90 years, lived in some 23 US areas, and enrolled virtually. Recovery among Cohort 3 donors was established by two negative PCRs, clearance, or symptom resolution. Trimming shortened V by 3 bases and J by 1 base, and 18 bases separated the two germline ends. Germline V gene lookup returns CDR1 SQVTM and CDR2 ANQGSEA. CDR3 size: 16 residues. The clonotype originates from a woman aged 55-75 years who had recovered from COVID-19. This chain links TRBV29-1 with TRBJ1-1; D might be TRBD1 (5 bases). The source material was PBMCs or T cells enriched from blood (not recorded which). This CDR3 is CSVEGIQGPSNTEAFF. In DNA form, the CDR3 reads TGCAGCGTTGAGGGGATTCAGGGCCCTTCGAACACTGAAGCTTTCTTT.